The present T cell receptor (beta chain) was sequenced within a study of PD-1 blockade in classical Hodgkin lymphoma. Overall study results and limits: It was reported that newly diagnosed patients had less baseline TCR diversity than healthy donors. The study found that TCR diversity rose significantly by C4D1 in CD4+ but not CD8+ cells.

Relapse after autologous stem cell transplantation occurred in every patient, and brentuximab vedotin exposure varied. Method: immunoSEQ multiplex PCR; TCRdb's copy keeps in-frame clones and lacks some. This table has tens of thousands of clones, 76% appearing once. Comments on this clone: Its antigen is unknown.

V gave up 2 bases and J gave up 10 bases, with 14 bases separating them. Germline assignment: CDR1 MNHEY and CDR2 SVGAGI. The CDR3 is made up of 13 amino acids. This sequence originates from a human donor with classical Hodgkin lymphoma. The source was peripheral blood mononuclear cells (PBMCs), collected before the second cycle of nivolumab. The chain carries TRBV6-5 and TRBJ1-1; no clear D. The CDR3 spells CASSYNDKAGAFF. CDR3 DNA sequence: TGTGCCAGCAGTTACAACGACAAGGCGGGAGCTTTCTTT.